The subject of this entry is one TCR beta chain. The specificity of this receptor is unknown. Per-nucleotide qualities are absent, and no much larger clonotype sits a single base away. This entry comes from a study of blood T cells in healthy people across ages (dated by TCRdb to between 2015 and 2016). About the full investigation: In model experiments, template switching captured about one uniquely barcoded TCR beta cDNA molecule for every two T cells. Two additional independent replicas of 1 million unique cDNA reads from the same blood draw were analyzed for two donors (one aged 18 to 29 and one aged 80 or older). To avoid experimental bias, donors of different ages were distributed randomly across sequencing lanes. The study measured age-related changes in TCR beta repertoire diversity using deep sequencing normalized with unique cDNA molecular identifiers. The donors were divided into four age groups: young (average approximately 15 years), middle-aged (about 39), aged (62) and long-lived (about 80).

The donors were a few dozen Caucasian individuals from Russia, aged 6 to 90 years, who were systemically healthy. About 10 milliliters of peripheral blood were drawn from each donor into EDTA-treated Vacutainer tubes. Ficoll-Paque density-gradient centrifugation was used to isolate PBMCs, with at least 6 million obtained per sample. Trizol reagent was used to extract total RNA from the PBMCs, yielding at least 6 micrograms per sample. The percentages of naive CD45RAhigh/CD27high T cells were determined by flow cytometry on a PBMC aliquot from every donor. According to the germline V gene (reference sequence), CDR1 reads DFQATT and CDR2 reads SNEGSKA. Reading from cysteine to phenylalanine, the CDR3 counts 15 amino acids. Only the CDR3 portion is preserved as DNA: 45 bases, with reading frame beginning at the first base. Cut back by 3 bases and 1 base, the V and J ends lie 12 bases apart. The method behind the library was 5' RACE. Sequenced using an Illumina HiSeq 2500. The second PCR ran for about 6 to 12 cycles and used a J-beta primer mix along with a sample-barcoded 5' primer. Each TCR beta cDNA molecule received a unique molecular identifier from a template-switch 5' adaptor carrying 12 random nucleotides. Each sample yielded at least 3 million CDR3-containing paired-end reads. First-strand cDNA was synthesized from all RNA with the Mint cDNA synthesis kit, primed by a TRBC-specific oligonucleotide. All cDNA was treated with uracil-DNA glycosylase and then went through a first 18-cycle PCR with the universal primers M1SS and BC2_uni_R. The study's processing was this. For normalization, 1 million high-quality reads were randomly selected from each sample, with every read carrying a distinct molecular identifier. Instead of being binned into consensus sequences, reads that shared molecular identifiers were thrown out. MiTCR, set to a Q25 quality threshold and the strictest error-elimination algorithm, was used for CDR3 identification, clonotype clustering and error correction. A nonparametric unseen species model using Euler transformation provided a lower-bound estimate of total TCR beta diversity. TCRdb ran its own pipeline on the public reads, namely fastp trimming at Q25 and MiXCR clone calling, and kept in-frame beta chains. When rows share a CDR3 protein, they turn into one entry using the most common DNA and genes. The V and J calls and clone size are TCRdb's, not the authors'. The sample table lists hundreds of thousands of distinct CDR3 sequences, around 48% of them with a count of one. The ten largest clonotypes hold roughly a third of the sample.

Results the study describes overall, beyond this receptor: Donor CMV infection status was unknown, potentially confounding age-related changes in expanded clonotypes. As age increased, observed TCR beta diversity per million T cells dropped in a roughly linear way, and a significant reduction was already evident by age 40. A strong correlation was found between observed TCR beta diversity and the percentage of naive T cells measured by flow cytometry. Total diversity estimates from one million sequenced T cells were considered lower bounds and underestimates. The long-lived group showed more naive CD4+ T cells, fewer expanded clones and increased TCR diversity than the aged group, suggesting age selection. Conclusive comparison of naive and antigen-experienced compartments was prevented by the profiling of bulk unsorted PBMCs.

The chain was built from TRBV20-1 and TRBJ1-4, with TRBD1 as a weak D call on 5 bases. Input material: blood. This receptor was identified in a woman aged 60 to 75 in good health. CDR3 loop: CSARRQGGTNEKLFF. The base sequence is TGCAGTGCTAGGCGGCAGGGTGGAACTAATGAAAAACTGTTTTTT.